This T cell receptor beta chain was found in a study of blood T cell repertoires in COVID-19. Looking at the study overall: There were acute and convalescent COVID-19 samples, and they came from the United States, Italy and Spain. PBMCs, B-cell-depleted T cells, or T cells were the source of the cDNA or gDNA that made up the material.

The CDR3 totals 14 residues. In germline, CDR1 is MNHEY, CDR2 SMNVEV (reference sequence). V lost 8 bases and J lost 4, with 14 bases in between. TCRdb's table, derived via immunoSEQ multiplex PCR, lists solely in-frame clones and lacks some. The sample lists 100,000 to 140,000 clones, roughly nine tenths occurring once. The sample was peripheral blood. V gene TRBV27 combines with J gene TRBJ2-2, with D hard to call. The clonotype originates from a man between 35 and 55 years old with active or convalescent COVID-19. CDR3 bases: TGTGCCAGCGCTAACTCCCAGGTCACCGGGGAGCTGTTTTTT. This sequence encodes CASANSQVTGELFF.